The 20 T cell receptor beta chains presented below share a single source sample, sequenced in a study of T cell clones after liver transplantation. The table came from immunoSEQ multiplex PCR; TCRdb's copy has only in-frame clones and leaves some out. The sample consists of more than 95,000 clones, around four fifths of them appearing once. The sequencing here drew on CD4+ T cells from blood, taken about 50 months after liver transplant. The receptors derive from a human patient who received a liver transplant. Among the T cells, some may be from the graft donor.

This clone was found once. This chain uses TRBV28 with TRBJ2-7, with D perhaps TRBD2 (6 bases). Germline-derived CDR1 and CDR2 are MDHEN and SYDVKM. This CDR3 has 17 amino acids. Trimming removed 6 bases from V and 0 bases from J, with 21 bases in between. The CDR3 loop is CASRSQPREPSSYEQYF. The DNA of the CDR3 is TGTGCCAGCAGAAGCCAGCCGCGGGAACCGAGCTCCTACGAGCAGTACTTC.

The chain employs TRBV7-9 and TRBJ1-5; the D gene is possibly TRBD1 (6 bases). Germline V lookup: CDR1 SEHNR, CDR2 FQNEAQ (reference sequence). The CDR3 contains 18 residues. Trimming stripped 6 bases from V and 5 bases from J, with 26 bases between. The CDR3 DNA sequence: TGTGCCAGCAGTAAGAACTCGCCGGGGCCGGACAGAGATCAGCCCCAGCATTTT. The encoded protein is CASSKNSPGPDRDQPQHF.

The chain combines TRBV25-1 with TRBJ1-5; a weak D match, TRBD1 (6 bases). CDR1 and CDR2 (germline): MGHDK, SYGVNS. CDR3 length: 14 amino acids. V lost 6 bases and J 6 bases, leaving 15 bases between the germline ends. Here the CDR3 reads CASSKGGMGQPQHF. CDR3 nucleotides: TGTGCCAGCAGCAAAGGGGGGATGGGTCAGCCCCAGCATTTT.

The chain couples TRBV10-3 to TRBJ2-7, with 8 bases that match TRBD1. Germline assignment: CDR1 ENHRY and CDR2 SYGVKD. The ends lost 10 bases at V and 3 bases at J; junction bases unmatched: 17. This CDR3 spans 16 amino acids. The DNA of the CDR3 is TGTGCCACCCATCCGACAGGGGAGGAGGTCGGCTACGAGCAGTACTTC. Residues: CATHPTGEEVGYEQYF.

This clone was seen just once. This sequence joins TRBV7-2 and TRBJ2-3, with TRBD2 identical over 14 bases. This CDR3 is 16 amino acids long. Germline V gene lookup returns CDR1 SGHTA and CDR2 FQGNSA. V lost 5 bases and J lost 4; bases outside the gene matches: 5. The CDR3, as DNA: TGTGCCAGCAGCCCGGGACTAGCGGGGGCCCCAGATACGCAGTATTTT. Translated: CASSPGLAGAPDTQYF.

This clone was observed a single time. The chain links TRBV7-3 to TRBJ1-1; tentatively, D is TRBD1 (5 bases). Germline values: CDR1 SGHTA, CDR2 FQGTGA. Trimming removed 5 bases at V and 10 bases at J, with 17 bases between. The CDR3 has 13 residues. The CDR3 nucleotides are TGTGCCAGCAGCCCCGGGACCTCTGTGAGAGCTTTCTTT. This gives the protein CASSPGTSVRAFF. The variable domain in full, completed from reference TRBV7-3 and TRBJ1-1, reads GAGVSQTPSNKVTEKGKYVELRCDPISGHTALYWYRQSLGQGPEFLIYFQGTGAADDSGLPNDRFFAVRPEGSVSTLKIQRTERGDSAVYLCASSPGTSVRAFFGQGTRLTVV.

The chain employs TRBV29-1 and TRBJ2-1; D gene ambiguous. From germline, CDR1 is SQVTM and CDR2 ANQGSEA. V lost 6 bases to trimming and J lost 7 bases, with 16 bases between them. CDR3 length: 13 residues. In nucleotides, the CDR3 is TGCAGCGTCGCCTCAAAAATTTCTAATGAGCAGTTCTTC. This sequence encodes CSVASKISNEQFF.

The V call is TRBV6-6, the J call TRBJ1-5, with 7 positions matching TRBD1. The CDR3 totals 15 residues. CDR1 is MNHNY and CDR2 is SVGAGI in the germline V gene (reference sequence). The V and J ends lost 4 bases and 6 bases, in that order; junction bases with no gene match: 9. The CDR3 reads CASSSPDRVGQPQHF. The CDR3 nucleotides read TGTGCCAGCAGTTCCCCCGACAGGGTGGGTCAGCCCCAGCATTTT.

V gene TRBV5-1 combines with J gene TRBJ1-2; TRBD1 might be the D (6 bases). The CDR3 loop spans 14 amino acids. The ends were cut back, 0 bases at V and 5 bases at J, with 11 bases in the middle. Germline values: CDR1 SGHRS, CDR2 YFSETQ. CDR3 region: CASSLGQGHYGYTF. Here the CDR3 DNA reads TGCGCCAGCAGCTTGGGTCAGGGGCATTATGGCTACACCTTC.

This chain connects TRBV9 to TRBJ2-3; 7 nucleotides align to TRBD2. CDR1 is SGDLS, CDR2 YYNGEE, per germline. CDR3 length: 16 amino acids. Losses at the gene ends were 3 bases for V and 2 bases for J; bases not matched to a gene: 9. CDR3 sequence: CASSGTSYAATDTQYF. CDR3 coding DNA: TGTGCCAGCAGCGGGACTAGTTACGCGGCCACAGATACGCAGTATTTT. The complete variable domain, with remaining parts taken from reference TRBV9 and TRBJ2-3, reads DSGVTQTPKHLITATGQRVTLRCSPRSGDLSVYWYQQSLDQGLQFLIQYYNGEERAKGNILERFSAQQFPDLHSELNLSSLELGDSALYFCASSGTSYAATDTQYFGPGTRLTVL.

The chain carries TRBV6-1 and TRBJ1-5; D gene ambiguous. Germline CDR1 and CDR2: MNHNS and SASEGT. CDR3 length: 13 amino acids. Trimming took off 7 bases at V and 1 base at J, with 8 bases between the two ends. The CDR3 DNA is TGTGCCAGCATGGGTAAAAGCAATCAGCCCCAGCATTTT. Protein sequence: CASMGKSNQPQHF.

This rearrangement joins TRBV27 to TRBJ1-1, with 8 bases fitting TRBD1. J lost 0 bases, V lost 6 bases, and 3 bases had no gene match. The CDR3 spans 14 residues. CDR1 is MNHEY, CDR2 SMNVEV, per germline (reference sequence). The CDR3: CASSYRGVNTEAFF. Here the CDR3 DNA reads TGTGCCAGCAGCTACAGGGGGGTGAACACTGAAGCTTTCTTT.

The chain couples TRBV15 to TRBJ1-3; D is unresolved. CDR3 size: 13 residues. The ends were cut back, 6 bases at V and 5 bases at J, with 11 bases in the middle. Per the germline V gene, CDR1 is LNHNV and CDR2 is YYDKDF (reference sequence). The CDR3 nucleotides read TGTGCCACCAGTGATCCAGGAAGAAACACCATATATTTT. Its translation is CATSDPGRNTIYF. The variable domain in full, completed from reference TRBV15 and TRBJ1-3, reads DAMVIQNPRYQVTQFGKPVTLSCSQTLNHNVMYWYQQKSSQAPKLLFHYYDKDFNNEADTPDNFQSRRPNTSFCFLDIRSPGLGDTAMYLCATSDPGRNTIYFGEGSWLTVV.

The gene calls are TRBV5-1 and TRBJ2-7; no firm D call. Germline V gives CDR1 SGHRS, CDR2 YFSETQ. The CDR3 contains 14 residues. The ends were cut back, 1 base at V and 4 bases at J, with 12 bases in the middle. DNA for the CDR3: TGCGCCAGCAGCTTGTCGGTTTCCCTTTACGAGCAGTACTTC. Its protein is CASSLSVSLYEQYF.

The chain carries TRBV5-4 and TRBJ2-6; D unresolved. The V end was cut by 0 bases, the J end by 4 bases, with 14 bases between. Germline V CDR1 and CDR2: SGHNT, YYREEE (reference sequence). The CDR3 sequence is 17 residues long. DNA for the CDR3: TGTGCCAGCAGCTTGGCTAGGTGGGCTGCAGGGGCCAACGTCCTGACTTTC. It codes for CASSLARWAAGANVLTF.

The V call is TRBV18, the J call TRBJ1-2; 9 bases line up with TRBD1. The CDR3 runs to 15 residues. V was pared by 6 bases and J by 4 bases, with 9 bases of the junction left unmatched. Germline V gene sequence: CDR1 KGHSH, CDR2 LQKENI. The CDR3 reads CASSPGQGFFYGYTF. CDR3 nucleotide sequence: TGTGCCAGCTCCCCGGGACAGGGATTTTTCTATGGCTACACCTTC.

The J gene is TRBJ2-7, the V gene TRBV9; 8 bases line up with TRBD1. In germline, CDR1 is SGDLS, CDR2 YYNGEE. V lost 3 bases to trimming and J lost 5 bases; unmatched junction nucleotides: 10. This CDR3 spans 15 amino acids. The CDR3 here is CASSAYPGQANEQYF. Written as DNA, the CDR3 is TGTGCCAGCAGCGCCTACCCGGGACAGGCTAACGAGCAGTACTTC.

The CDR3 DNA reads as TGCGCCAGCAAATTGGCGCCTAGCGGCTACGAGCAGTACTTC. As protein: CASKLAPSGYEQYF. This chain links TRBV10-1 with TRBJ2-7, with 7 bases identical to TRBD2. Germline assignment: CDR1 WNHNN and CDR2 SYGVQD (reference sequence). J was trimmed by 3 bases and V by 7 bases; bases with no gene match: 9. The length of the CDR3 is 14 residues.

This rearrangement joins TRBV29-1 to TRBJ2-1; D may match TRBD1 or TRBD2 (5 bases each). The V end was cut by 2 bases, the J end by 5 bases, with 13 bases between. The CDR3 contains 14 residues. The germline CDR1 and CDR2 sequences are SQVTM and ANQGSEA. The CDR3 sequence: CSVEIRGAHNEQFF. The CDR3 DNA sequence: TGCAGCGTTGAAATCCGGGGCGCCCACAATGAGCAGTTCTTC.

This sequence joins TRBV18 and TRBJ1-1, with D perhaps matching TRBD1 (5 bases). Trimming removed 0 bases at V and 3 bases at J, with 14 bases between. The CDR3 sequence is 16 residues long. Germline CDR1 reads KGHSH; CDR2 reads LQKENI. The DNA for the CDR3 is TGTGCCAGCTCACCACCGGTCAGAGGGGATTACACTGAAGCTTTCTTT. Protein: CASSPPVRGDYTEAFF.